The 10 T cell receptor beta chains below were found in one sample sequenced in a study of blood T cell repertoires in COVID-19. Clones were sequenced by immunoSEQ multiplex PCR, and TCRdb holds only the in-frame ones, with some missing. The sample records 300,000 to 350,000 clones, about 90% being singletons. Sequencing was performed on PBMCs or T cells enriched from blood (not recorded which). Receptors originate from a woman in her 30s who had recovered from COVID-19.

This chain connects TRBV6-5 to TRBJ1-2; no definite D call. The CDR3 covers 13 residues. Per germline, CDR1 MNHEY and CDR2 SVGAGI. Trimming pared 8 bases from V and 1 base from J, leaving 11 bases between. CDR3 DNA: TGTGCCAGCTCAAATGGAGATAACTATGGCTACACCTTC. It yields the protein CASSNGDNYGYTF.

A single count supports this clone. The chain carries TRBV3-1 (or the pseudogene TRBV3-2) and TRBJ2-7; possible D gene TRBD1, 7 bases. In germline, CDR1 is LGHDT, CDR2 YNNKEL (reference sequence). The CDR3 has 15 amino acids. Deletions cut 5 bases from V and 5 bases from J, with 19 bases between. In DNA, the CDR3 is TGTGCCAGCAGCTCCGCCCCAGGGGGGATTCACGAGCAGTACTTC. This codes for CASSSAPGGIHEQYF.

This rearrangement joins TRBV7-2 to TRBJ2-3; the match to TRBD2 covers 11 bases. The germline CDR1 and CDR2 sequences are SGHTA and FQGNSA. J gave up 4 bases and V 5 bases, and 8 bases lay outside the gene matches. The CDR3 sequence is 16 residues long. CDR3 sequence: CASSVTSGARADTQYF. The DNA for the CDR3 is TGTGCCAGCAGCGTGACTAGCGGGGCGAGGGCAGATACGCAGTATTTT.

The CDR3 protein is CASSKRGSTDTQYF. CDR3 in DNA: TGTGCCAGTTCCAAGCGGGGGTCCACAGATACGCAGTATTTT. The V and J genes are TRBV9 and TRBJ2-3, with 8 bases matching TRBD2. The trim removed 8 bases at V and 2 bases at J, leaving 7 bases unmatched. Germline V gene data show CDR1 as SGDLS and CDR2 as YYNGEE. This CDR3 is built from 14 residues.

The chain recombines TRBV28 with TRBJ1-6; D might be TRBD1 (5 bases). Per the germline V gene, CDR1 is MDHEN and CDR2 is SYDVKM. Trimming removed 1 base at V and 5 bases at J, with 15 bases between. The CDR3 covers 17 residues. The CDR3 sequence: CASSLLSRVSNNSPLHF. The CDR3 DNA reads TGTGCCAGCAGTTTATTGAGCAGGGTGTCCAATAATTCACCCCTCCACTTT.

Concerning this clone: Compared with germline, one end of the junction differs, possibly owing to a read error. V usage is TRBV7-2 and J usage is TRBJ1-6, with D maybe TRBD1 (5 bases). Germline CDR1 is SGHTA and CDR2 is FQGNSA. The CDR3 loop spans 15 amino acids. This CDR3 reads CASTLEGIPNSPLHF. The CDR3 DNA reads as TGTGCCAGCACCTTAGAGGGGATCCCCAATTCACCCCTCCACTTT.

The chain carries TRBV18 and TRBJ1-6, with a weak D call TRBD1 (6 bases). Per germline, CDR1 KGHSH and CDR2 LQKENI. V lost 3 bases and J lost 7, with 16 bases in between. This CDR3 has 16 amino acids. CDR3: CASSPIPTGKNSPLHF. In DNA form, the CDR3 reads TGTGCCAGCTCACCCATCCCGACAGGAAAAAATTCACCCCTCCACTTT.

This chain links TRBV6-5 with TRBJ1-1; a possible D gene is TRBD1 (6 bases). Trimming shortened V by 6 bases and J by 0 bases, and 14 bases separated the two germline ends. The CDR3 loop spans 15 amino acids. Germline lookup yields CDR1 MNHEY and CDR2 SVGAGI. The CDR3 region has the DNA TGTGCCAGCAGGCAGGGGACCCTCATGAACACTGAAGCTTTCTTT. Its translation: CASRQGTLMNTEAFF.

V usage is TRBV28 and J usage is TRBJ1-2, with a possible D match to TRBD1 (5 bases). The germline V gene has CDR1 MDHEN and CDR2 SYDVKM. V was trimmed by 1 base and J by 4 bases, leaving 10 bases between them. The CDR3 covers 14 residues. CDR3 protein: CASSLFGTPYGYTF. The CDR3 DNA follows: TGTGCCAGCAGTTTATTCGGGACTCCCTATGGCTACACCTTC.

This chain connects TRBV7-2 to TRBJ1-3; no firm D call. Trimming cost V 1 base and J 0 bases, with 10 bases left between them. The CDR3 has 16 residues. Looked up from germline, CDR1 is SGHTA and CDR2 is FQGNSA. The CDR3 DNA sequence: TGTGCCAGCAGCTTAGTGGGCAGAAGCTCTGGAAACACCATATATTTT. Protein: CASSLVGRSSGNTIYF.